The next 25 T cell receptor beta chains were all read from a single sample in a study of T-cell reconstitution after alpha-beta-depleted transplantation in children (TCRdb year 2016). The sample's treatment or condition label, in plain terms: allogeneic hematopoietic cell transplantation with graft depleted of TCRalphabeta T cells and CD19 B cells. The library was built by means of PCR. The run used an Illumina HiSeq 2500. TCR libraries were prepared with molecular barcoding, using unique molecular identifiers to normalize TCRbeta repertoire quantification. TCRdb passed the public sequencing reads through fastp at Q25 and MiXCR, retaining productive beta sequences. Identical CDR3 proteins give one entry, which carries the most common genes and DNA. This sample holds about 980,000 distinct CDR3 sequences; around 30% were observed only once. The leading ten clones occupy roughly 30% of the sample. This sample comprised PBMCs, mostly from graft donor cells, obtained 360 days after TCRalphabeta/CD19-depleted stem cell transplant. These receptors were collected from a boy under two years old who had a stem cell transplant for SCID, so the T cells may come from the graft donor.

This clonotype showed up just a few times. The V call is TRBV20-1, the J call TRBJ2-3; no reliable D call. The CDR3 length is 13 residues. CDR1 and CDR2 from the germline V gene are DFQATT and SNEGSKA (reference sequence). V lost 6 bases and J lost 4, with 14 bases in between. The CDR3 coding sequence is TGCAGTGCCTGGGTCCCACCCGCAGATACGCAGTATTTT. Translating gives CSAWVPPADTQYF.

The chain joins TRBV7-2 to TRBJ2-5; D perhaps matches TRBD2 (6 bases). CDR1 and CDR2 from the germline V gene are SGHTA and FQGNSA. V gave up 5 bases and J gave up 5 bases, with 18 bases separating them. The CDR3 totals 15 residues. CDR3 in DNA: TGTGCCAGCAGCCCGACTAGAACGGTTGCGGAGACCCAGTACTTC. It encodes CASSPTRTVAETQYF.

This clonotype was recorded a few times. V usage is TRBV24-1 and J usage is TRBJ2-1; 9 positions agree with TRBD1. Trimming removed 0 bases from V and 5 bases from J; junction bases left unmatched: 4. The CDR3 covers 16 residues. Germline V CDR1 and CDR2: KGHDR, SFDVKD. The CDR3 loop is CATSDLQGTGNNEQFF. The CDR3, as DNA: TGTGCCACCAGTGATTTGCAAGGGACAGGGAACAATGAGCAGTTCTTC.

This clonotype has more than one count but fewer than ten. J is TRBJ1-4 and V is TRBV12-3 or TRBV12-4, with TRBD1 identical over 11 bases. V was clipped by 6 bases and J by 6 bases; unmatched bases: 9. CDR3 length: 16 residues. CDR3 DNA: TGTGCCAGCAGGACCCAACCGGGACAGGGGGATGAAAAACTGTTTTTT. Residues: CASRTQPGQGDEKLFF.

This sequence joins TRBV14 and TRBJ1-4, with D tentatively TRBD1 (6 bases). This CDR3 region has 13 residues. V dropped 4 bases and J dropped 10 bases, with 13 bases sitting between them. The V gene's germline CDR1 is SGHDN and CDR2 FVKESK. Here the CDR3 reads CASSRSTGRKLFF. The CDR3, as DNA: TGTGCCAGCAGCCGTAGTACAGGGAGAAAACTGTTTTTT. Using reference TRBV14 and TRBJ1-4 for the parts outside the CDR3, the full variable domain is EAGVTQFPSHSVIEKGQTVTLRCDPISGHDNLYWYRRVMGKEIKFLLHFVKESKQDESGMPNNRFLAERTGGTYSTLKVQPAELEDSGVYFCASSRSTGRKLFFGSGTQLSVL.

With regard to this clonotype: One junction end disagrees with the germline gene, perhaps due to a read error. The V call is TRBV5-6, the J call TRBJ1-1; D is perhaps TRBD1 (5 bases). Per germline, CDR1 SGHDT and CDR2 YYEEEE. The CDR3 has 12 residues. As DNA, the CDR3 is TGTGCGAGCACGGGGCTCTGGACTGAAGCTTTCTTT. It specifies CASTGLWTEAFF.

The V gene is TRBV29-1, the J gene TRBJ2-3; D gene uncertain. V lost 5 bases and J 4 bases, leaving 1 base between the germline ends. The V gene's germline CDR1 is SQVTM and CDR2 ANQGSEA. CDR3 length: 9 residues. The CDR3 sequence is CSVPDTQYF. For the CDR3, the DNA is TGCAGCGTTCCAGATACGCAGTATTTT.

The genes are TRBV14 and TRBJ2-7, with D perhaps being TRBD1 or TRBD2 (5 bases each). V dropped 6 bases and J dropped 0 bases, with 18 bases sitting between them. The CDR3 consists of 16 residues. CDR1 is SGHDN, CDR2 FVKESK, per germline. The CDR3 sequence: CASSSTWDGYSYEQYF. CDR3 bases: TGTGCCAGCAGTTCCACTTGGGACGGATACTCCTACGAGCAGTACTTC.

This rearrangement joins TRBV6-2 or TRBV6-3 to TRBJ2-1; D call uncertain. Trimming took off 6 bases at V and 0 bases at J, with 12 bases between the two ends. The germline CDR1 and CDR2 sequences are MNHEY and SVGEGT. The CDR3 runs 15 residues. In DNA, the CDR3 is TGTGCCAGCAGCCCCGTGAAGGGCTCCTACAATGAGCAGTTCTTC. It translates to CASSPVKGSYNEQFF.

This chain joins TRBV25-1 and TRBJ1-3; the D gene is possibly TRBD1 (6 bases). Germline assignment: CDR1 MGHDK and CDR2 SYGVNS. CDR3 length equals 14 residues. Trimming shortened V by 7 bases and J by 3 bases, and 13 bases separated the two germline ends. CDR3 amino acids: CASTGGAGGNTIYF. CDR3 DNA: TGTGCCAGCACGGGGGGCGCGGGTGGAAACACCATATATTTT.

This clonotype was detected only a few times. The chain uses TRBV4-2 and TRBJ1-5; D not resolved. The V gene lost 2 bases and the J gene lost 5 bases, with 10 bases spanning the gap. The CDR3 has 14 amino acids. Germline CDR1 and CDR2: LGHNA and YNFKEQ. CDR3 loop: CASSQFLSDQPQHF. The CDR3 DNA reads TGTGCCAGCAGCCAATTTTTGTCCGATCAGCCCCAGCATTTT.

The CDR3 region has the DNA TGTGCCAGCAGCCCAGAGGACAGGTCGAACACCGGGGAGCTGTTTTTT. Translating it yields CASSPEDRSNTGELFF. The chain joins TRBV3-1 to TRBJ2-2, with 7 bases identical to TRBD1. The CDR3 spans 16 residues. Germline V gene lookup returns CDR1 LGHDT and CDR2 YNNKEL (reference sequence). With 4 bases clipped from V and 0 bases from J, the junction kept 5 bases outside the gene matches.

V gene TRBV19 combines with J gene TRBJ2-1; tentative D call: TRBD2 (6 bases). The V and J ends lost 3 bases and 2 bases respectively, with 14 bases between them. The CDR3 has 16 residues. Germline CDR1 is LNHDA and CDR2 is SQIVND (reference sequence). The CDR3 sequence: CASSMRGGAAYNEQFF. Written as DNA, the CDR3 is TGTGCCAGTAGTATGAGGGGCGGGGCGGCCTACAATGAGCAGTTCTTC.

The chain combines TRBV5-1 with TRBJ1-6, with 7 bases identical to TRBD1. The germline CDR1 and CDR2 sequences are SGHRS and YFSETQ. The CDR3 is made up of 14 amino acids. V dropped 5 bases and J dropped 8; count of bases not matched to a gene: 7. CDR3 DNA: TGCGCCAGCAGACAGGGGTCTTGGGATTCACCCCTCCACTTT. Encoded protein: CASRQGSWDSPLHF.

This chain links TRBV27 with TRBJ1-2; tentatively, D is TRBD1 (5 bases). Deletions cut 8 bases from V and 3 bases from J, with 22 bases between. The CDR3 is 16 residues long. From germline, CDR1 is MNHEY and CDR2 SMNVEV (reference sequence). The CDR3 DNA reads TGTGCCAGCGCCCCCTACCAGGGTCCAACCTACTATGGCTACACCTTC. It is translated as CASAPYQGPTYYGYTF.

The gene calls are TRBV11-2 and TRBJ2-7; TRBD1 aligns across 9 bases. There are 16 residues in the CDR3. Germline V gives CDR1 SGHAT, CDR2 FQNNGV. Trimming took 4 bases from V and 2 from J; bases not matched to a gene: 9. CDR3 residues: CASSSLKQGAPYEQYF. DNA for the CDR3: TGTGCCAGCAGCTCTCTGAAACAGGGGGCTCCCTACGAGCAGTACTTC.

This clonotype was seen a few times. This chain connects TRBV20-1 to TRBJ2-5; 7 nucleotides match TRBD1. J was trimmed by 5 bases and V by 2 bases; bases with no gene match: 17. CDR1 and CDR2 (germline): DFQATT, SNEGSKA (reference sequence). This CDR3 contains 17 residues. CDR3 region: CSARSRGSYFQEETQYF. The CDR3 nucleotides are TGCAGTGCTAGATCCAGGGGGAGCTATTTCCAGGAGGAGACCCAGTACTTC.

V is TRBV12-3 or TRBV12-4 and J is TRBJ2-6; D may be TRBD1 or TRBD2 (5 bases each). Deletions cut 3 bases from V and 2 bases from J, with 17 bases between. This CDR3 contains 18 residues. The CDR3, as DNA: TGTGCCAGCAGTTTTGTGCGAGGGGCCTTGCCTGGGGCCAACGTCCTGACTTTC. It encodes CASSFVRGALPGANVLTF.

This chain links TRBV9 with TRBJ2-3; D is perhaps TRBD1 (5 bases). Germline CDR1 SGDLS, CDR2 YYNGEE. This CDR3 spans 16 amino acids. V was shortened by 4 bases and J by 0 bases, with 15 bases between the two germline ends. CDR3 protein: CASSPRREGSTDTQYF. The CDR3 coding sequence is TGTGCCAGCAGCCCCCGCAGGGAAGGGAGCACAGATACGCAGTATTTT. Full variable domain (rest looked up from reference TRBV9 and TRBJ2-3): DSGVTQTPKHLITATGQRVTLRCSPRSGDLSVYWYQQSLDQGLQFLIQYYNGEERAKGNILERFSAQQFPDLHSELNLSSLELGDSALYFCASSPRREGSTDTQYFGPGTRLTVL.

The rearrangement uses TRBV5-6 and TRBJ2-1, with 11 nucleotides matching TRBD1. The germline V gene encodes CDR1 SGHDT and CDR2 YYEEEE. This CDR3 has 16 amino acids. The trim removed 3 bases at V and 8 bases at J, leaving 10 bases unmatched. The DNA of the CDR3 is TGTGCCAGCAGCTCCCTCCGCCGGGACAGGGGGTATGAGCAGTTCTTC. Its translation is CASSSLRRDRGYEQFF.

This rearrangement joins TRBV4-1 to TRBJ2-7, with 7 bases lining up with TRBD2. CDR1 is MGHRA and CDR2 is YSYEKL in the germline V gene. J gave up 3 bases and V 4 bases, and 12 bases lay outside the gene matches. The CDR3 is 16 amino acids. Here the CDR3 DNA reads TGCGCCAGCAGCCCCCGGCCCGGGGGGTGGGTCTACGAGCAGTACTTC. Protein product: CASSPRPGGWVYEQYF.

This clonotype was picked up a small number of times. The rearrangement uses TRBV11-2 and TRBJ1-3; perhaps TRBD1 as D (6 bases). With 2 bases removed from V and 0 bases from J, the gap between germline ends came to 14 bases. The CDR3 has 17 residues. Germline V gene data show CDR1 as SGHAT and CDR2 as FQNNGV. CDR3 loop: CASSLYRGGNSGNTIYF. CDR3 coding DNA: TGTGCCAGCAGCTTATATCGAGGGGGAAACTCTGGAAACACCATATATTTT. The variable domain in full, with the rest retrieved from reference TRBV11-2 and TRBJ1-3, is EAGVAQSPRYKIIEKRQSVAFWCNPISGHATLYWYQQILGQGPKLLIQFQNNGVVDDSQLPKDRFSAERLKGVDSTLKIQPAKLEDSAVYLCASSLYRGGNSGNTIYFGEGSWLTVV.

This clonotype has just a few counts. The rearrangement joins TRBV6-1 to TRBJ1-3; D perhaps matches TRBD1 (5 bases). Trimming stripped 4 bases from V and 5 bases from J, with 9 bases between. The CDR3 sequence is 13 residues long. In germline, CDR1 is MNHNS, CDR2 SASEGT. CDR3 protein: CASSGDSRNTIYF. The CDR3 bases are TGTGCCAGCAGTGGCGACAGCAGAAACACCATATATTTT.

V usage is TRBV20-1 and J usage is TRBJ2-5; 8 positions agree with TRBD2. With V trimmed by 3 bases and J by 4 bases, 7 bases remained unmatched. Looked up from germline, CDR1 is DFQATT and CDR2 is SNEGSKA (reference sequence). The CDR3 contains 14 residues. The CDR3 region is CSASYGGARETQYF. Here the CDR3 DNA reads TGCAGTGCTAGCTACGGGGGGGCCAGAGAGACCCAGTACTTC.

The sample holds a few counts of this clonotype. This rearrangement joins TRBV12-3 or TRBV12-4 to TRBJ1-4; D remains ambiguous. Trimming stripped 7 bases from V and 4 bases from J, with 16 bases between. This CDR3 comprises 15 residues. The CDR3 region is CASTQRGRYNEKLFF. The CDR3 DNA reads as TGTGCCAGCACCCAGAGAGGCAGATATAATGAAAAACTGTTTTTT.